This T cell receptor beta chain was found in a study of metastatic and nonmetastatic thyroid tumors (dated by TCRdb to the early 2020s). About the full investigation: The researchers compared repertoires between peripheral blood samples and tumor or nodule tissue samples from patients with malignant or benign thyroid disease. What the work shows at the level of the full study, not this receptor alone: In both blood and tumor samples, TCR beta diversity was reported to be significantly higher in malignant tumors than in benign nodules.

About this clone: Its target antigen remains unknown. No clone much larger than this one lies a single base away; base qualities are absent.

No treatment had been received by any patient before thyroid surgery. Patient clinical samples collected from the early 2010s to the late 2010s were retrospectively analysed using T-cell receptor beta sequencing. Trimming leaves V shorter by 4 bases and J shorter by 3 bases, with the junction holding 5 bases beyond the gene matches. Reading the germline V gene gives CDR1 SGHRS and CDR2 YFSETQ. Inclusive of the bounding cysteine and phenylalanine, the CDR3 is 14 residues long. Only the CDR3 region is kept as DNA, spanning 42 bases read in frame from base 1. The library was prepared using PCR. TCRdb lists the instrument as Illumina HiSeq 4000. High-throughput sequencing was used to profile the TCR beta-chain CDR3 region of each patient. Regarding the original processing steps: A classifier to discriminate distant-metastatic papillary thyroid cancer patients was built from CDR3 differences across clinicopathological groups. The Shannon index was used to assess repertoire diversity, and the Morisita-Horn index was used to assess tumor-blood repertoire similarity. Clones were called with MiXCR by TCRdb after fastp trimmed the public reads at Q25, and only in-frame beta chains were retained. The V and J calls follow TCRdb's processing rather than the paper's. The sample profile shows a few thousand clones; 17% of them were found once. The ten largest clones take up roughly 17% of the sample.

Rearrangement joined TRBV5-1 to TRBJ2-3, with 7 bases matching TRBD1. Sample: adjacent normal tissue. This clonotype was sampled from a female donor with papillary thyroid cancer or a benign thyroid nodule (not recorded which). Some clones in this sample may be carry-over from other donors' samples. The CDR3 corresponds to CASSTRQGTDTQYF. The DNA sequence is as follows: TGCGCCAGCAGCACGAGACAGGGAACAGATACGCAGTATTTT.